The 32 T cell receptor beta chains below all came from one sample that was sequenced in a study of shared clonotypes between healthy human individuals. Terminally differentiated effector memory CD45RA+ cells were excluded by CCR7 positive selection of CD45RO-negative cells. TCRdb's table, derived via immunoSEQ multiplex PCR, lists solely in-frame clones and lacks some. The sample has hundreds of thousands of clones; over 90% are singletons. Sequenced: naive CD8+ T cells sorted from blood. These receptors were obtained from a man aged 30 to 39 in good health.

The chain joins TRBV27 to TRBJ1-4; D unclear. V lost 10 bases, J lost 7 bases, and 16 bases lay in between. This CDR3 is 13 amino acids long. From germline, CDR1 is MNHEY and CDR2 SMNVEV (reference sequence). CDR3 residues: CATSVARGEKLFF. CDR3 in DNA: TGTGCCACCTCGGTCGCACGGGGTGAAAAACTGTTTTTT.

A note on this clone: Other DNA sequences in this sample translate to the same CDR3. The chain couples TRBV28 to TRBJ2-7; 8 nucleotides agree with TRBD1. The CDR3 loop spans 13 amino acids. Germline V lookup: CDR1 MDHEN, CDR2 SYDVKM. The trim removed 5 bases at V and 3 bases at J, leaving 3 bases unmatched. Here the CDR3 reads CASSPGQGYEQYF. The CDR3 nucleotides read TGTGCCAGCAGTCCTGGACAGGGCTACGAGCAGTACTTC.

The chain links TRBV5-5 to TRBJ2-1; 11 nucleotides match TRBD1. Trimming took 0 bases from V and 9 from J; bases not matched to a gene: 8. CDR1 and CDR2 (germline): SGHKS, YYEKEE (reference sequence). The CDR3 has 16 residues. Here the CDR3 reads CASSLDPGQGEFEQFF. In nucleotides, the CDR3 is TGTGCCAGCAGCTTGGATCCGGGACAGGGGGAGTTTGAGCAGTTCTTC.

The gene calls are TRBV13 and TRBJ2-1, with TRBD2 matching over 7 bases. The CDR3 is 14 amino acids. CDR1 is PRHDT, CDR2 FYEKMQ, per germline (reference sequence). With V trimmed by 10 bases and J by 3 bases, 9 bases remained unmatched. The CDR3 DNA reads TGTGCCACTAGGTACGGGGAGGGCTACAATGAGCAGTTCTTC. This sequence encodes CATRYGEGYNEQFF.

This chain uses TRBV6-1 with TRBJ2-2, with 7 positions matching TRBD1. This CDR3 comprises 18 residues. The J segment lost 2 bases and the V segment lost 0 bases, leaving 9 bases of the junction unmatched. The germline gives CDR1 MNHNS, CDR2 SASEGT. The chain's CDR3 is CASSEALLRDSNTGELFF. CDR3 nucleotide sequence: TGTGCCAGCAGTGAAGCGCTATTAAGGGACAGTAACACCGGGGAGCTGTTTTTT.

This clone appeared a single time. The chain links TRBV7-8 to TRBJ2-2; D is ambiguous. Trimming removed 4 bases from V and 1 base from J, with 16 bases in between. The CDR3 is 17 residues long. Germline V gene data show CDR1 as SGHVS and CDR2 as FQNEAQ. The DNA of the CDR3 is TGTGCCAGCAGCTACCCCCGGTCGGACGAGAACACCGGGGAGCTGTTTTTT. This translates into CASSYPRSDENTGELFF. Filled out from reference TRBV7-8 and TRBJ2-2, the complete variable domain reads GAGVSQSPRYKVAKRGQDVALRCDPISGHVSLFWYQQALGQGPEFLTYFQNEAQLDKSGLPSDRFFAERPEGSVSTLKIQRTQQEDSAVYLCASSYPRSDENTGELFFGEGSRLTVL.

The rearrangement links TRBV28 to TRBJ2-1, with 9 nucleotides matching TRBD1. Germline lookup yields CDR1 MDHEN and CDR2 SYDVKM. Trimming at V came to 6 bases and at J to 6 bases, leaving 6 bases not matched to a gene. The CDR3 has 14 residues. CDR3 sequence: CASRSYRGRNEQFF. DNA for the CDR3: TGTGCCAGCAGGTCGTACAGGGGGCGCAATGAGCAGTTCTTC.

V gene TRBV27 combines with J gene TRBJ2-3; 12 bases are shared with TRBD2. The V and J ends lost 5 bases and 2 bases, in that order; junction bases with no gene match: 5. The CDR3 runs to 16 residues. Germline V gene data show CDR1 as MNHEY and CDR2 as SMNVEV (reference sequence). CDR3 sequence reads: CASSPRLAGATDTQYF. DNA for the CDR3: TGTGCCAGCAGTCCGAGACTAGCGGGAGCCACAGATACGCAGTATTTT.

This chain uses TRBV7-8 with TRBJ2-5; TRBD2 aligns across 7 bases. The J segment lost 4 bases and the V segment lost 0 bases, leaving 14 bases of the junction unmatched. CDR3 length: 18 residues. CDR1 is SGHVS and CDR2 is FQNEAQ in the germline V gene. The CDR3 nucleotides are TGTGCCAGCAGCTTAGCGTCAGCGGGGCTAGGGGTGGGAGAGACCCAGTACTTC. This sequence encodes CASSLASAGLGVGETQYF.

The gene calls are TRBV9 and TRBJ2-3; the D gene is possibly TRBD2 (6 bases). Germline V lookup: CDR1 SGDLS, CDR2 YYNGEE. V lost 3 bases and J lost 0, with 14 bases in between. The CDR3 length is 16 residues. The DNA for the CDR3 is TGTGCCAGCAGCGCCAGACTAGAGGATAGCACAGATACGCAGTATTTT. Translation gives CASSARLEDSTDTQYF.

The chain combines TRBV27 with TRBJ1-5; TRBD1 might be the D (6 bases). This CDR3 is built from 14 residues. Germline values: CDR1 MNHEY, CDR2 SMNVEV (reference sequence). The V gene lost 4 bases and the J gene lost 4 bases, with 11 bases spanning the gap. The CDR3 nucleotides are TGTGCCAGCAGTTATAACAGGGCAAATCAGCCCCAGCATTTT. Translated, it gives CASSYNRANQPQHF.

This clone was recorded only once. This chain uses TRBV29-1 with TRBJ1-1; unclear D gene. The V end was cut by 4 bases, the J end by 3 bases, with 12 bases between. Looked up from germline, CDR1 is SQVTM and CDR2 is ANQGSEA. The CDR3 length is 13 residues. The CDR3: CSVVRTGDTEAFF. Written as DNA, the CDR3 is TGCAGCGTTGTCCGGACTGGGGACACTGAAGCTTTCTTT.

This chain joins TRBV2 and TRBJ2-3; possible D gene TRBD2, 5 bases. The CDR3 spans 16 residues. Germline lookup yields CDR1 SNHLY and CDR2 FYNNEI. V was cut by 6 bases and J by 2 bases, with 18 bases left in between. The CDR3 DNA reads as TGTGCCAGCAGGATGCCAAGACGGGGTACCACAGATACGCAGTATTTT. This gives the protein CASRMPRRGTTDTQYF.

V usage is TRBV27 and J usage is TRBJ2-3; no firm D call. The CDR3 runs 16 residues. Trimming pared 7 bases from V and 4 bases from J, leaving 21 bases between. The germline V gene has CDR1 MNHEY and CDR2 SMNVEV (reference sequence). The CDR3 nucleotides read TGTGCCAGCACCCAAAAGGCCGTCCCACGGCCAGATACGCAGTATTTT. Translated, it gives CASTQKAVPRPDTQYF.

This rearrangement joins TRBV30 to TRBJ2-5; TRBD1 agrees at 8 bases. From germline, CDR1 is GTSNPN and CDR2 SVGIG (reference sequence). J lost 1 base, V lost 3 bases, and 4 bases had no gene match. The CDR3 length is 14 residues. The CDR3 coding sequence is TGTGCCTGGAGGGGGGACAGGATCCAAGAGACCCAGTACTTC. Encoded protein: CAWRGDRIQETQYF.

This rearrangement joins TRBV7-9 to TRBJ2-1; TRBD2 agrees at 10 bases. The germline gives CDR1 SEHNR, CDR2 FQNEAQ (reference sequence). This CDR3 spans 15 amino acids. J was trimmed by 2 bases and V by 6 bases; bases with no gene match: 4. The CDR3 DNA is TGTGCCAGCAGTCGCACTAGCGGGGCCTACAATGAGCAGTTCTTC. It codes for CASSRTSGAYNEQFF. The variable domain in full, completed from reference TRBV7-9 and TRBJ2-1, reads DTGVSQNPRHKITKRGQNVTFRCDPISEHNRLYWYRQTLGQGPEFLTYFQNEAQLEKSRLLSDRFSAERPKGSFSTLEIQRTEQGDSAMYLCASSRTSGAYNEQFFGPGTRLTVL.

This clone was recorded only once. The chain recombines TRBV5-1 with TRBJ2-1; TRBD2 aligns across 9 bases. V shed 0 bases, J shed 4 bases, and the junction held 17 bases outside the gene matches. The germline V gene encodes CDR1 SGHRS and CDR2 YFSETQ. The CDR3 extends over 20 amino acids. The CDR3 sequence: CASSLAYRAGGSSSYNEQFF. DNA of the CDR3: TGCGCCAGCAGCTTGGCCTATCGGGCGGGAGGGTCCAGTTCTTACAATGAGCAGTTCTTC.

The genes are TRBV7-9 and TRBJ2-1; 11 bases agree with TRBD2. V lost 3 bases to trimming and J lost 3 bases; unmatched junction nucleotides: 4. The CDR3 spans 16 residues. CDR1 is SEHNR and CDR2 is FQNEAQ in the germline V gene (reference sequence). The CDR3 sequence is CASSLPGLADYNEQFF. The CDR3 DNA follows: TGTGCCAGCAGCTTGCCGGGACTAGCGGACTACAATGAGCAGTTCTTC.

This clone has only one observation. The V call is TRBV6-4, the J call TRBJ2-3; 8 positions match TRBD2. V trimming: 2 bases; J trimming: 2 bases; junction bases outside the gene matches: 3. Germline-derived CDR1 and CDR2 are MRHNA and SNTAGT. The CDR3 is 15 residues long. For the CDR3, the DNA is TGTGCCAGCAGTGACGGGACTAGAAACACAGATACGCAGTATTTT. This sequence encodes CASSDGTRNTDTQYF.

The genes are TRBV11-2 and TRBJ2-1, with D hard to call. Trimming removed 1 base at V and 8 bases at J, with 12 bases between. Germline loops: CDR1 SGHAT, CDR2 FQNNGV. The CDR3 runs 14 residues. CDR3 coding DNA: TGTGCCAGCAGCTTAGTAGGACCTTCTGATGAGCAGTTCTTC. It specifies CASSLVGPSDEQFF.

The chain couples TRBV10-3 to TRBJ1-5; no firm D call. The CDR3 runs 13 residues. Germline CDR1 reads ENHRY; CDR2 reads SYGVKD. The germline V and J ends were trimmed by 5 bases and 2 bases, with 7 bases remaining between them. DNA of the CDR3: TGTGCCATCAGTCTTCAGGGCAATCAGCCCCAGCATTTT. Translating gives CAISLQGNQPQHF.

The CDR3 DNA follows: TGTGCCAGCAGCCCCCGCCCCAACCCAGATACGCAGTATTTT. Its translation is CASSPRPNPDTQYF. V usage is TRBV7-9 and J usage is TRBJ2-3; D ambiguous. Trimming removed 5 bases from V and 4 bases from J, with 13 bases in between. The CDR3 extends over 14 amino acids. Germline V lookup: CDR1 SEHNR, CDR2 FQNEAQ (reference sequence).

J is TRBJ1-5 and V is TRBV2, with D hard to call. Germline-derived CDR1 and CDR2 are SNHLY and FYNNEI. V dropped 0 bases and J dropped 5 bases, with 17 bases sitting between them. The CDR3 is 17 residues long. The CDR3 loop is CASSEAGAIEVDQPQHF. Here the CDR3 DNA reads TGTGCCAGCAGTGAAGCGGGCGCGATCGAGGTTGATCAGCCCCAGCATTTT. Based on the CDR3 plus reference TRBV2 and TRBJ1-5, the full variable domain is EPEVTQTPSHQVTQMGQEVILRCVPISNHLYFYWYRQILGQKVEFLVSFYNNEISEKSEIFDDQFSVERPDGSNFTLKIRSTKLEDSAMYFCASSEAGAIEVDQPQHFGDGTRLSIL.

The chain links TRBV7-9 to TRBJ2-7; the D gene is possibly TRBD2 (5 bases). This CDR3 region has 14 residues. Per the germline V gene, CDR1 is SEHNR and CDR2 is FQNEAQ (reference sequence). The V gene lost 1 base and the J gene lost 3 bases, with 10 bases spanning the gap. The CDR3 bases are TGTGCCAGCAGCTTAGATGGACTCCGCTACGAGCAGTACTTC. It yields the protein CASSLDGLRYEQYF.

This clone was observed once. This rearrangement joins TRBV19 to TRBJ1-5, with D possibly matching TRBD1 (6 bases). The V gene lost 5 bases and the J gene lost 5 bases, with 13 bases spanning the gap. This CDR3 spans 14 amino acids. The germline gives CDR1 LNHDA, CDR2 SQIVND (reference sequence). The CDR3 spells CASSPDRPDQPQHF. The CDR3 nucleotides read TGTGCCAGTAGTCCCGACAGGCCGGATCAGCCCCAGCATTTT. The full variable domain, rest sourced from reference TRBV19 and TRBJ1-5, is DGGITQSPKYLFRKEGQNVTLSCEQNLNHDAMYWYRQDPGQGLRLIYYSQIVNDFQKGDIAEGYSVSREKKESFPLTVTSAQKNPTAFYLCASSPDRPDQPQHFGDGTRLSIL.

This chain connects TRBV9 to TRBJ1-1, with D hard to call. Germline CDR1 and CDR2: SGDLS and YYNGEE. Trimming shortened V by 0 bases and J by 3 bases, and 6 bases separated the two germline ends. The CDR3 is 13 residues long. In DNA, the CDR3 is TGTGCCAGCAGCGTAGGGGTGCACACTGAAGCTTTCTTT. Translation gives CASSVGVHTEAFF.

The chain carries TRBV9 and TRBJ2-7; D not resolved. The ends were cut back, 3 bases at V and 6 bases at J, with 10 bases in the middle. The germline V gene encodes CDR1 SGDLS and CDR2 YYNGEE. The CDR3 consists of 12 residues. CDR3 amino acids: CASSEDLSEQYF. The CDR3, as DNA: TGTGCCAGCAGCGAGGACCTGAGCGAGCAGTACTTC. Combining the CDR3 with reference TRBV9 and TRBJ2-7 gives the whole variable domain DSGVTQTPKHLITATGQRVTLRCSPRSGDLSVYWYQQSLDQGLQFLIQYYNGEERAKGNILERFSAQQFPDLHSELNLSSLELGDSALYFCASSEDLSEQYFGPGTRLTVT.

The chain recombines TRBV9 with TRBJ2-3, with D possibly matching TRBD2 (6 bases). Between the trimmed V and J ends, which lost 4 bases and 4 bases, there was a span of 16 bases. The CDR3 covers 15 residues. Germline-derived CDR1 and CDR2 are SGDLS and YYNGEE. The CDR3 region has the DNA TGTGCCAGCAGCCTCCGAGGAGGGCTGGCAGATACGCAGTATTTT. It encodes CASSLRGGLADTQYF.

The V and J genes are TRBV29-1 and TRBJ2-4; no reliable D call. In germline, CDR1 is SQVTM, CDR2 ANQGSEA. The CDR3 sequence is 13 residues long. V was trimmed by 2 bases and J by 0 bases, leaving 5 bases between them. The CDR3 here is CSVEKIAKNIQYF. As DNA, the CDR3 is TGCAGCGTTGAAAAGATAGCCAAAAACATTCAGTACTTC.

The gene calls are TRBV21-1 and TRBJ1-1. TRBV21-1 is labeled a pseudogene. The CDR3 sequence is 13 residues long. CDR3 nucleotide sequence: TGTGCCAGCAGCAAGGAGGGGCCCACTGAAGCTTTCTTT. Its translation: CASSKEGPTEAFF.

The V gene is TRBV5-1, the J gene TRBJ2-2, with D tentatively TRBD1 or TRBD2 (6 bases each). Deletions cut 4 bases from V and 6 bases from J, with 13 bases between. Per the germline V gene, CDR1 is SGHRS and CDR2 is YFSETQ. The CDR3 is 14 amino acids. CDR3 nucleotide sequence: TGCGCCAGCAGCGGGGGGCTAGCATCCGGGGAGCTGTTTTTT. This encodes CASSGGLASGELFF.

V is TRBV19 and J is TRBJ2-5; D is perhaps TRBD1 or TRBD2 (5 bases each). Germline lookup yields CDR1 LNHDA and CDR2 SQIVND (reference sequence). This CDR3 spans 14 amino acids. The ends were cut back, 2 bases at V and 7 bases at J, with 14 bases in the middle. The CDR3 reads CASSISAGDGTQYF. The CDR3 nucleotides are TGTGCCAGTAGTATATCGGCCGGGGACGGGACCCAGTACTTC.